These 12 T cell receptor beta chains came from one sample sequenced in a study of CD8+CD57+ T cells in acquired aplastic anemia. The sequenced patients had an expansion of CD8+CD57+ cells seen by flow cytometry. Template material for TCR beta VDJ and CDR3 profiling consisted of genomic DNA. TCRdb reanalysed the reads using MiXCR and keeps one entry per CDR3 protein. Seen here are 100,000 to 150,000 distinct CDR3 sequences, almost 40% observed once, and the top ten hold 2.6%. Sequencing was performed on sorted CD4+, CD8+, or CD8+CD57+ T cells (not recorded which) from PBMCs. The receptors shown here come from a human donor with aplastic anemia.

This clonotype has at least ten counts. The chain combines TRBV5-1 with TRBJ1-2; D unclear. CDR1 and CDR2 from the germline V gene are SGHRS and YFSETQ. The CDR3 sequence is 14 residues long. Trimming stripped 0 bases from V and 0 bases from J, with 6 bases between. CDR3 residues: CASSLGGPNYGYTF. CDR3 DNA sequence: TGCGCCAGCAGCTTGGGCGGACCTAACTATGGCTACACCTTC.

This clonotype was observed many times. The rearrangement joins TRBV19 to TRBJ2-2; D not resolved. The CDR3 extends over 14 amino acids. V shed 2 bases and J shed 5 bases, with 9 bases lying between them. The germline CDR1 and CDR2 sequences are LNHDA and SQIVND (reference sequence). The CDR3 region is CASSIQKGTGELFF. The CDR3 DNA reads as TGTGCCAGTAGTATACAAAAAGGAACCGGGGAGCTGTTTTTT.

This clonotype was recorded at least ten times. This chain joins TRBV20-1 and TRBJ2-4, with TRBD1 matching over 8 bases. The CDR3 contains 14 residues. In germline, CDR1 is DFQATT, CDR2 SNEGSKA (reference sequence). V lost 5 bases and J lost 0; bases outside the gene matches: 3. The CDR3 sequence: CSAQGAAAKNIQYF. The CDR3 DNA is TGCAGTGCTCAGGGGGCGGCAGCCAAAAACATTCAGTACTTC.

The chain couples TRBV24-1 to TRBJ2-7; D may be TRBD2 (6 bases). The V end was cut by 1 base, the J end by 4 bases, with 10 bases between. The CDR3 consists of 14 residues. Germline lookup yields CDR1 KGHDR and CDR2 SFDVKD. The DNA for the CDR3 is TGTGCCACCAGTGATTTAACCGGGGGTTACGAGCAGTACTTC. Amino acid sequence: CATSDLTGGYEQYF.

This clonotype was seen many times. CDR3 sequence reads: CASSFLLSDSREKLFF. CDR3 in DNA: TGCGCCAGCAGCTTCTTACTGAGCGACAGTCGCGAAAAACTGTTTTTT. The chain is built from TRBV4-1 and TRBJ1-4; D possibly corresponds to TRBD1 (5 bases). Per germline, CDR1 MGHRA and CDR2 YSYEKL. This CDR3 is 16 amino acids long. V dropped 5 bases and J dropped 8 bases, with 21 bases sitting between them.

This clonotype has at least ten counts. V gene TRBV2 combines with J gene TRBJ2-7; D gene ambiguous. This CDR3 has 11 amino acids. Germline CDR1 and CDR2: SNHLY and FYNNEI. The V end was cut by 8 bases, the J end by 4 bases, with 9 bases between. For the CDR3, the DNA is TGTGCCAGCGCGATGACGTACGAGCAGTACGTC. This encodes CASAMTYEQYV.

The chain couples TRBV28 to TRBJ1-2; TRBD1 is a possible D gene (5 bases). The CDR3 consists of 15 residues. CDR1 MDHEN and CDR2 SYDVKM come from the germline V gene. V lost 5 bases and J lost 2, with 15 bases in between. CDR3 bases: TGTGCCAGCAGTCGGACGGCGGCAGGGAACTATGGCTACACCTTC. It specifies CASSRTAAGNYGYTF.

Comment on this clonotype: This clone may be a read error of a much larger clone one base away. The chain is built from TRBV20-1 and TRBJ1-1; D perhaps matches TRBD1 (5 bases). The germline CDR1 and CDR2 sequences are DFQATT and SNEGSKA (reference sequence). The CDR3 length is 13 residues. Here the CDR3 reads CSANRDLNTEASF. The DNA of the CDR3 is TGCAGTGCAAATAGGGACTTGAACACTGAAGCTTCCTTT.

The table lists this clonotype with many counts. CDR3 loop: CASSLGGASIGTQYF. The CDR3 nucleotides are TGTGCCAGCAGTTTAGGAGGGGCTTCCATAGGTACGCAGTATTTT. The V and J genes are TRBV12-3 or TRBV12-4 and TRBJ2-3; the D call may be TRBD1 or TRBD2 (5 bases each). The CDR3 runs 15 residues. The V gene lost 1 base and the J gene lost 8 bases, with 16 bases spanning the gap.

This clonotype was counted ten times or more. The chain links TRBV7-6 to TRBJ2-1; perhaps TRBD2 as D (5 bases). CDR3 size: 13 residues. The germline gives CDR1 SGHVS, CDR2 FNYEAQ. The germline V and J ends were trimmed by 5 bases and 9 bases, with 14 bases remaining between them. For the CDR3, the DNA is TGTGCCAGCAGCCCCCAAGGACTTGGTGAGCAGTTCTTC. Its protein is CASSPQGLGEQFF.

This clonotype came up a few times. This rearrangement joins TRBV2 to TRBJ2-1; no reliable D call. Germline-derived CDR1 and CDR2 are SNHLY and FYNNEI. Trimming shortened V by 3 bases and J by 15 bases, and 9 bases separated the two germline ends. The CDR3 runs 10 residues. The CDR3: CASSDRAWFF. In nucleotides, the CDR3 is TGTGCCAGCAGTGATCGTGCTTGGTTCTTC.

The rearrangement joins TRBV2 to TRBJ1-4; D remains ambiguous. Between the trimmed V and J ends, which lost 0 bases and 1 base, there was a span of 6 bases. CDR1 SNHLY and CDR2 FYNNEI come from the germline V gene. This CDR3 has 15 residues. CDR3 protein: CASSEAQVTNEKLFF. CDR3 bases: TGTGCCAGCAGTGAAGCGCAAGTAACTAATGAAAAACTGTTTTTT.